The next 27 T cell receptor beta chains were all read from a single sample in a study of T cells in Graves' hyperthyroidism and ophthalmopathy. Regions amplified from RNA transcripts were the TCR beta CDR3 regions. During a first-round RT-PCR of the TCR CDR3, the HTBI primer set was used. Via MiXCR, TCRdb re-called the multiplex PCR reads, giving one row per CDR3 protein. This table holds more than 550,000 distinct CDR3 sequences, 18% found once. The specimen was blood. The receptors come from a woman in her forties or fifties with Graves' hyperthyroidism that later progressed to Graves' ophthalmopathy.

The chain recombines TRBV15 with TRBJ1-1; the match to TRBD1 covers 12 bases. CDR1 LNHNV and CDR2 YYDKDF come from the germline V gene (reference sequence). V lost 4 bases and J lost 1; bases outside the gene matches: 7. The CDR3 loop spans 17 amino acids. CDR3 in DNA: TGTGCCACCAGCAAAAACAGGGACAGGGGGCGGAACACTGAAGCTTTCTTT. Protein: CATSKNRDRGRNTEAFF.

The chain is built from TRBV30 and TRBJ2-7; maybe TRBD1 (6 bases). Germline CDR1 GTSNPN, CDR2 SVGIG (reference sequence). V was pared by 1 base and J by 0 bases, with 13 bases between. There are 15 residues in the CDR3. The CDR3 sequence is CAWSASRGTSYEQYF. Written as DNA, the CDR3 is TGTGCCTGGAGTGCATCGAGGGGGACCTCCTACGAGCAGTACTTC.

The chain recombines TRBV25-1 with TRBJ2-3; 7 positions agree with TRBD2. Germline V gives CDR1 MGHDK, CDR2 SYGVNS. This CDR3 is built from 14 residues. V lost 3 bases and J lost 4; bases outside the gene matches: 4. The CDR3 DNA follows: TGTGCCAGCAGTGACGGACTAGGCCCAGATACGCAGTATTTT. Residues: CASSDGLGPDTQYF.

The genes are TRBV5-1 and TRBJ1-4, with D uncertain. Germline CDR1 SGHRS, CDR2 YFSETQ. Trimming removed 5 bases from V and 8 bases from J, with 13 bases in between. The CDR3 sequence is 13 residues long. The DNA for the CDR3 is TGCGCCAGCAGGGGCCCTCGGCTAGAAAAACTGTTTTTT. Protein product: CASRGPRLEKLFF.

This clonotype occurred many times. This chain links TRBV12-3 or TRBV12-4 with TRBJ1-2; TRBD1 aligns across 8 bases. The CDR3 covers 16 residues. V lost 6 bases and J lost 8; bases outside the gene matches: 17. The CDR3 region is CASSLKGQGESGGYTF. In nucleotides, the CDR3 is TGTGCCAGCAGCCTAAAAGGACAGGGCGAATCGGGCGGCTACACCTTC.

This clonotype occurred once. The V call is TRBV30, the J call TRBJ2-1, with 15 bases matching TRBD2. The CDR3 is 19 residues long. The germline V gene encodes CDR1 GTSNPN and CDR2 SVGIG (reference sequence). The trim removed 4 bases at V and 1 base at J, leaving 11 bases unmatched. CDR3 loop: CAWNGGLAGGLLSYNEQFF. CDR3 nucleotides: TGTGCCTGGAACGGCGGACTAGCGGGGGGGTTACTATCCTACAATGAGCAGTTCTTC.

The chain couples TRBV19 to TRBJ1-6, with D perhaps matching TRBD1 (5 bases). Per germline, CDR1 LNHDA and CDR2 SQIVND (reference sequence). Between the trimmed V and J ends, which lost 5 bases and 3 bases, there was a span of 14 bases. The CDR3 extends over 16 amino acids. CDR3 in DNA: TGTGCCAGTAGTGATTGGGGGGAAAACTATAATTCACCCCTCCACTTT. Its translation: CASSDWGENYNSPLHF.

This clonotype was observed a handful of times. This chain joins TRBV12-3 or TRBV12-4 and TRBJ2-3; D is unresolved. The CDR3 runs 15 residues. Trimming removed 5 bases from V and 6 bases from J, with 18 bases in between. The CDR3: CASSGMDLLFDTQYF. The CDR3 region has the DNA TGTGCCAGCAGTGGAATGGACCTTTTATTCGATACGCAGTATTTT.

Points on this clonotype: Germline is not matched at one junction end, which may reflect a read error. This chain uses TRBV6-1 with TRBJ2-3, with 10 bases identical to TRBD2. The germline gives CDR1 MNHNS, CDR2 SASEGT. The CDR3 totals 17 residues. CDR3 sequence (DNA): TGTGCCAGCAGTGAAGTCATAGCGGGGGGCTTCACAGATGCGCAGTATTTT. Its protein product is CASSEVIAGGFTDAQYF.

This clonotype came up a few times. The genes are TRBV7-9 and TRBJ2-2; either TRBD1 or TRBD2 may fit D (5 bases each). Germline CDR1 SEHNR, CDR2 FQNEAQ (reference sequence). This CDR3 contains 14 residues. V lost 4 bases to trimming and J lost 3 bases, with 9 bases between them. The DNA for the CDR3 is TGTGCCAGCAGCTCGGGACGGCACACCGGGGAGCTGTTTTTT. Amino acid sequence: CASSSGRHTGELFF.

This clonotype was found many times. The genes are TRBV7-2 and TRBJ2-7, with D unclear. Deletions cut 5 bases from V and 4 bases from J, with 24 bases between. The CDR3 contains 17 residues. Germline assignment: CDR1 SGHTA and CDR2 FQGNSA. Here the CDR3 DNA reads TGTGCCAGCAGCCTAGGCCTGTTCCAAGGGCCTCGGTACGAGCAGTACTTC. Translating gives CASSLGLFQGPRYEQYF.

In regard to this clonotype: This may stem from a read error, because a much larger clone lies one nucleotide away. The rearrangement joins TRBV11-2 to TRBJ2-1; 7 bases are a match to TRBD1. The germline gives CDR1 SGHAT, CDR2 FQNNGV. The CDR3 sequence is 15 residues long. CDR3 protein: CTSSSTGYRENEQFF. The CDR3 nucleotides are TGTACCAGCAGCTCGACAGGGTACAGGGAAAATGAGCAGTTCTTC.

A few counts support this clonotype. The chain joins TRBV20-1 to TRBJ1-2, with unresolved D. The V and J ends lost 0 bases and 0 bases respectively, with 8 bases between them. Germline V gene sequence: CDR1 DFQATT, CDR2 SNEGSKA (reference sequence). The CDR3 has 14 residues. The CDR3 nucleotides read TGCAGTGCTAGAGACGAGGATCCTAACTATGGCTACACCTTC. Its protein product is CSARDEDPNYGYTF.

This clonotype was seen at least ten times. The gene calls are TRBV30 and TRBJ2-3; TRBD2 matches 13 bases. V lost 8 bases to trimming and J lost 5 bases; unmatched junction nucleotides: 7. Germline V gene sequence: CDR1 GTSNPN, CDR2 SVGIG (reference sequence). This CDR3 contains 14 residues. The CDR3 loop is CARSGTSGKDTQYF. The CDR3 region has the DNA TGTGCCCGATCCGGGACTAGCGGGAAAGATACGCAGTATTTT.

This sequence joins TRBV10-3 and TRBJ2-7, with no clear D. The CDR3 runs to 13 residues. Looked up from germline, CDR1 is ENHRY and CDR2 is SYGVKD. V was cut by 3 bases and J by 1 base, with 7 bases left in between. The CDR3 region has the DNA TGTGCCATCAGTGACCGCCAATCCTACGAGCAGTACTTC. This gives the protein CAISDRQSYEQYF.

A few counts support this clonotype. A clone one base away is much larger, so this may be a read error. A read error is likely, as this CDR3 ends without the conserved phenylalanine or tryptophan. This chain links TRBV3-1 with TRBJ2-1; 8 bases line up with TRBD1. J lost 2 bases, V lost 5 bases, and 2 bases had no gene match. The CDR3 has 14 residues. Germline loops: CDR1 LGHDT, CDR2 YNNKEL (reference sequence). CDR3 nucleotides: TGTGCCAGCAGCTTGGACAGGGCCTACAATGAGCAGTTCTGC. It yields the protein CASSLDRAYNEQFC.

This sequence joins TRBV6-1 and TRBJ2-1, with 10 bases identical to TRBD2. There are 15 residues in the CDR3. Germline CDR1 and CDR2: MNHNS and SASEGT. The J segment lost 6 bases and the V segment lost 5 bases, leaving 7 bases of the junction unmatched. The CDR3 is CASSNQRGGPNEQFF. As DNA, the CDR3 is TGTGCCAGCAGTAACCAGCGGGGGGGCCCCAATGAGCAGTTCTTC.

The sample holds a few counts of this clonotype. CDR3 nucleotide sequence: TGTGCCAGCAGCACCGCGGGGGGGCAAAATGAGCAGTTCTTC. It encodes CASSTAGGQNEQFF. V is TRBV3-1 and J is TRBJ2-1, with 9 bases that match TRBD2. The CDR3 is 14 amino acids. Germline V lookup: CDR1 LGHDT, CDR2 YNNKEL (reference sequence). V was pared by 5 bases and J by 7 bases, with 6 bases of the junction left unmatched.

This clonotype was observed at least ten times. The chain is built from TRBV5-1 and TRBJ1-2, with D possibly being TRBD1 (5 bases). This CDR3 is built from 14 residues. Germline assignment: CDR1 SGHRS and CDR2 YFSETQ. The V and J ends lost 0 bases and 6 bases respectively, with 12 bases between them. CDR3 coding DNA: TGCGCCAGCAGCTTGGGACAGTTAGGTGATGGCTACACCTTC. Protein: CASSLGQLGDGYTF.

This clonotype has at least ten counts. The chain couples TRBV5-1 to TRBJ1-1; no definite D call. Germline V CDR1 and CDR2: SGHRS, YFSETQ. The CDR3 is made up of 15 amino acids. The V end was cut by 0 bases, the J end by 5 bases, with 14 bases between. The CDR3 protein is CASSLVLGDRTEAFF. In DNA, the CDR3 is TGCGCCAGCAGCTTGGTCCTAGGAGATCGAACTGAAGCTTTCTTT.

This clonotype has only a few counts. The chain has TRBV3-1 and TRBJ1-4; weak D call: TRBD1 (6 bases). Germline values: CDR1 LGHDT, CDR2 YNNKEL (reference sequence). V was shortened by 1 base and J by 8 bases, with 14 bases between the two germline ends. The CDR3 length is 15 residues. The CDR3 DNA reads TGTGCCAGCAGCCAAGCAGGGGCAACGTGGGAAAAACTGTTTTTT. Translated: CASSQAGATWEKLFF.

The CDR3, as DNA: TGCAGTGCTGAGAGGGAGCCCCTCTCTGGAAACACCATATATTTT. Amino acids: CSAEREPLSGNTIYF. V and J are TRBV20-1 and TRBJ1-3; no clear D. CDR1 DFQATT and CDR2 SNEGSKA come from the germline V gene (reference sequence). The ends were cut back, 5 bases at V and 0 bases at J, with 14 bases in the middle. This CDR3 has 15 amino acids.

In DNA, the CDR3 is TGTGCCAGCAGCTCCCGGGACAGCCGGTCCTCTGGGGCCAACGTCCTGACTTTC. Its translation: CASSSRDSRSSGANVLTF. This rearrangement joins TRBV9 to TRBJ2-6; TRBD1 aligns across 7 bases. V gave up 4 bases and J gave up 0 bases; unmatched junction bases: 10. Per germline, CDR1 SGDLS and CDR2 YYNGEE. The CDR3 contains 18 residues.

This clonotype was detected a few times. This sequence joins TRBV24-1 and TRBJ2-5; a possible D gene is TRBD2 (6 bases). CDR3 length: 14 amino acids. Germline lookup yields CDR1 KGHDR and CDR2 SFDVKD. V lost 4 bases, J lost 5 bases, and 13 bases lay in between. The CDR3 protein is CATSEASVSETQYF. The CDR3 coding sequence is TGTGCCACCAGTGAGGCTAGCGTGTCGGAGACCCAGTACTTC.

In its sample, this clonotype was seen a few times. The chain combines TRBV20-1 with TRBJ2-3; unclear D gene. CDR1 DFQATT and CDR2 SNEGSKA come from the germline V gene (reference sequence). Trimming removed 0 bases from V and 4 bases from J, with 17 bases in between. This CDR3 region has 16 residues. CDR3 sequence: CSARDIGLVPPDTQYF. As DNA, the CDR3 is TGCAGTGCTAGAGACATCGGGCTTGTTCCCCCAGATACGCAGTATTTT.

This clonotype was seen repeatedly, ten times or more. The chain is built from TRBV5-1 and TRBJ2-1; 8 bases fit TRBD1. The germline V gene has CDR1 SGHRS and CDR2 YFSETQ. The CDR3 loop spans 15 amino acids. J gave up 4 bases and V 4 bases, and 7 bases lay outside the gene matches. CDR3 protein: CASSITGGRYNEQFF. CDR3 DNA sequence: TGCGCCAGCAGCATCACAGGGGGAAGGTACAATGAGCAGTTCTTC.

The chain employs TRBV12-3 or TRBV12-4 and TRBJ2-1; D ambiguous. Trimming stripped 4 bases from V and 4 bases from J, with 14 bases between. This CDR3 has 15 residues. CDR3 sequence reads: CASSSVGFRYNEQFF. CDR3 DNA: TGTGCCAGCAGTTCAGTAGGGTTCCGGTACAATGAGCAGTTCTTC.